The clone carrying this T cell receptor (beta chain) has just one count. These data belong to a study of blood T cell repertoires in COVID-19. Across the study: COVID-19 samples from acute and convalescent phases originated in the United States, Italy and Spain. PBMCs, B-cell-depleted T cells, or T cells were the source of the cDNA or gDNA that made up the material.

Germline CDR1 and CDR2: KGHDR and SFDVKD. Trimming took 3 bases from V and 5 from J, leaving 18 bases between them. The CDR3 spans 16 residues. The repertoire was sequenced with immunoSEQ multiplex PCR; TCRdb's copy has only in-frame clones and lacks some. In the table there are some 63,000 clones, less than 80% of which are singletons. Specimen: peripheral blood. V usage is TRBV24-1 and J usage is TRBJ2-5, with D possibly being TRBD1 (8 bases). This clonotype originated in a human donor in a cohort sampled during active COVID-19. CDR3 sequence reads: CATSDRTGGGLETQYF. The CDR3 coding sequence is TGTGCCACCAGTGATCGAACAGGGGGGGGCTTGGAGACCCAGTACTTC.